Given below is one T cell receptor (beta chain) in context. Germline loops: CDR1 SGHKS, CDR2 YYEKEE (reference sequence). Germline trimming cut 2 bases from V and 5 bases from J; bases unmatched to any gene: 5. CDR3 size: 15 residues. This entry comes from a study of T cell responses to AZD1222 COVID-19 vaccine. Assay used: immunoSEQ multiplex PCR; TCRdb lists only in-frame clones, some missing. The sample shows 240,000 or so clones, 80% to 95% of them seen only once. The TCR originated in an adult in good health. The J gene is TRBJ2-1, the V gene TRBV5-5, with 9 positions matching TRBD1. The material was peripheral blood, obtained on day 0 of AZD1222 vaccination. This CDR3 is CASSFRTGANNEQFF. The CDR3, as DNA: TGTGCCAGCAGCTTCAGGACAGGGGCAAACAATGAGCAGTTCTTC.